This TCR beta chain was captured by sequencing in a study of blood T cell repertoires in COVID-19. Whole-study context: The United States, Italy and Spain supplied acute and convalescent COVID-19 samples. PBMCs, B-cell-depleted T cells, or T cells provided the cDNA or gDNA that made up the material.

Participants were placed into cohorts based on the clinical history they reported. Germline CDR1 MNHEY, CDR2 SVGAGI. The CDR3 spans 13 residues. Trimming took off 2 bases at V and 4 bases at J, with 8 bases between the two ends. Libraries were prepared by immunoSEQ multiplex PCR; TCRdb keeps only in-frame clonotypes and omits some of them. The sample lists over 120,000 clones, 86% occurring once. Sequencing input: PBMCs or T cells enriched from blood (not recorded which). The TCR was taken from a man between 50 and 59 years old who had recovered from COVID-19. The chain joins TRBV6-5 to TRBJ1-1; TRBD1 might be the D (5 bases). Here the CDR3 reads CASSYGGGTEAFF. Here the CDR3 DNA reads TGTGCCAGCAGTTACGGGGGGGGCACTGAAGCTTTCTTT.